Sequencing of this T cell receptor beta chain was carried out in a study of cytomegalovirus exposure and HLA in healthy donors. Losses at the gene ends were 8 bases for V and 2 bases for J; bases not matched to a gene: 5. This CDR3 is 13 amino acids long. Germline V gene data show CDR1 as MNHNS and CDR2 as SASEGT. The PCR employed 60 Vbeta primers together with 13 Jbeta primers. The repertoire was sequenced with immunoSEQ multiplex PCR; TCRdb's copy has only in-frame clones and lacks some. The sample carries 130,000 or so clones, roughly 80% recorded once. Broader study findings: Earlier findings revealed that most TCR beta V segments proved productive either about 90% or about 30% of the time.

Of note for this clone: The target antigen is unknown.

Likely unrecorded immune exposures existed in these nominally healthy donors. The TCR sequence derives from a woman aged 60-70 years in good health and CMV-seronegative. V is TRBV6-1 and J is TRBJ1-2; TRBD1 matches 7 bases. The sample comprised PBMCs. This CDR3 is CASGGTVNYGYTF. DNA for the CDR3: TGTGCCAGCGGCGGGACAGTCAACTATGGCTACACCTTC.